These T cell receptor beta chains were read from a single sample in a study of T cell responses to AZD1222 COVID-19 vaccine. Produced via immunoSEQ multiplex PCR; TCRdb's table is partial and in-frame only. The sample includes about 120,000 clones, around nine tenths of them seen just once. The source material was peripheral blood, sampled on day 0 of AZD1222 vaccination. These receptors originate from an adult in good health. The CDR3 runs from the conserved cysteine through the conserved F or W. D genes are given only for firm matches. Some rows have no size entry. The others give once, few or many, or a class for an expanded clone.

size: NA
V: TRBV28
D: TRBD1
J: TRBJ1-6
CDR3: CASSLQDRVNSPLHF
DNA: TGTGCCAGCAGTCTCCAGGACAGGGTTAATTCACCCCTCCACTTT

size: NA
V: TRBV11-3
D: TRBD1
J: TRBJ2-2
CDR3: CASSSGTGGRELFF
DNA: TGTGCCAGCAGCTCCGGGACAGGGGGCAGGGAGCTGTTTTTT

size: NA
V: TRBV5-6
D: NA
J: TRBJ2-3
CDR3: CASSLVGGGTDTQYF
DNA: TGTGCCAGCAGCTTGGTTGGGGGAGGCACAGATACGCAGTATTTT

size: once
V: TRBV15
D: NA
J: TRBJ1-5
CDR3: CATSPGGGINQPQHF
DNA: TGTGCCACCAGCCCGGGGGGGGGAATCAATCAGCCCCAGCATTTT

size: NA
V: TRBV7-8
D: TRBD2
J: TRBJ2-1
CDR3: CASRQEWGLDSDNEQFF
DNA: TGTGCCAGCAGGCAAGAGTGGGGACTAGATTCTGACAATGAGCAGTTCTTC

size: once
V: TRBV5-1
D: TRBD1
J: TRBJ2-7
CDR3: CASSLVPGQGNEQYF
DNA: TGCGCCAGCAGCTTGGTACCCGGACAGGGTAACGAGCAGTACTTC

size: NA
V: TRBV27
D: NA
J: TRBJ2-7
CDR3: CATRGAGLKEGGVGEQYF
DNA: TGTGCCACCCGAGGGGCGGGATTAAAGGAGGGTGGGGTAGGCGAGCAGTACTTC

size: NA
V: TRBV4-2
D: NA
J: TRBJ2-3
CDR3: CASSQDLLHTDTQYF
DNA: TGTGCCAGCAGCCAAGACCTTTTGCACACAGATACGCAGTATTTT

size: NA
V: TRBV2
D: NA
J: TRBJ1-1
CDR3: CASKRVRGTEAFF
DNA: TGTGCCAGCAAGAGGGTTCGTGGCACTGAAGCTTTCTTT

size: NA
V: TRBV14
D: NA
J: TRBJ2-1
CDR3: CASSPLGAGRYNEQFF
DNA: TGTGCCAGCAGTCCTCTAGGGGCGGGGCGCTACAATGAGCAGTTCTTC

size: once
V: TRBV18
D: NA
J: TRBJ1-2
CDR3: CASSPRTDMIYTF
DNA: TGTGCCAGCTCACCAAGGACCGATATGATCTACACCTTC

size: NA
V: TRBV24-1
D: NA
J: TRBJ2-1
CDR3: CATSDSGAWNEQFF
DNA: TGTGCCACCAGTGATTCCGGGGCCTGGAATGAGCAGTTCTTC

size: NA
V: TRBV30
D: NA
J: TRBJ1-1
CDR3: CAWSWEAEAFF
DNA: TGTGCCTGGAGCTGGGAAGCTGAAGCTTTCTTT

size: NA
V: TRBV28
D: NA
J: TRBJ1-2
CDR3: CAAIANYGYTF
DNA: TGTGCCGCCATTGCTAACTATGGCTACACCTTC

size: NA
V: TRBV7-2
D: NA
J: TRBJ1-5
CDR3: CASSLRGQGWNQPQHF
DNA: TGTGCCAGCAGCTTACGGGGGCAGGGGTGGAATCAGCCCCAGCATTTT

size: few
V: TRBV18
D: NA
J: TRBJ2-1
CDR3: CASSPLTATQGGEQFF
DNA: TGTGCCAGCTCACCCTTGACAGCCACTCAGGGTGGTGAGCAGTTCTTC

size: NA
V: TRBV5-8
D: NA
J: TRBJ1-2
CDR3: CASSIGSYGYTF
DNA: TGTGCCAGCAGCATCGGATCCTATGGCTACACCTTC

size: once
V: TRBV5-1
D: TRBD2
J: TRBJ2-1
CDR3: CASSLDLAGGGYEQFF
DNA: TGCGCCAGCAGCTTGGACCTAGCGGGAGGTGGGTATGAGCAGTTCTTC

size: NA
V: TRBV5-1
D: TRBD1
J: TRBJ1-1
CDR3: CASSLAGQGEAFF
DNA: TGCGCCAGCAGCTTGGCGGGACAGGGAGAAGCTTTCTTT

size: NA
V: TRBV7-3
D: NA
J: TRBJ1-6
CDR3: CASSLTGLSYNSPLHF
DNA: TGTGCCAGCAGCTTAACCGGGCTCTCCTATAATTCACCCCTCCACTTT

size: NA
V: TRBV2
D: NA
J: TRBJ1-4
CDR3: CASSEWAGTNEKLFF
DNA: TGTGCCAGCAGTGAATGGGCAGGGACTAATGAAAAACTGTTTTTT

size: NA
V: TRBV5-1
D: TRBD2
J: TRBJ2-2
CDR3: CASSLVGPQYSGRGSGELFF
DNA: TGCGCCAGCAGCTTGGTCGGTCCACAGTATAGCGGGAGAGGGTCCGGGGAGCTGTTTTTT

size: NA
V: TRBV18
D: NA
J: TRBJ1-4
CDR3: CASSKTWRANEKLFF
DNA: TGTGCCAGCTCCAAGACATGGAGGGCTAATGAAAAACTGTTTTTT

size: NA
V: TRBV11-1
D: NA
J: TRBJ2-5
CDR3: CASSPDRNQETQYF
DNA: TGTGCCAGCAGCCCCGACAGGAACCAAGAGACCCAGTACTTC

size: NA
V: TRBV2
D: NA
J: TRBJ1-5
CDR3: CASSDSQTQPQHF
DNA: TGTGCCAGCAGTGACTCTCAGACGCAGCCCCAGCATTTT

size: NA
V: TRBV27
D: NA
J: TRBJ1-1
CDR3: CASSRDRSGTEAFF
DNA: TGTGCCAGCAGTCGTGACAGGTCGGGCACTGAAGCTTTCTTT

size: NA
V: TRBV15
D: NA
J: TRBJ1-3
CDR3: CATSDPGRSGNTIYF
DNA: TGTGCCACCAGCGACCCAGGACGCTCTGGAAACACCATATATTTT

size: few
V: TRBV19
D: TRBD2
J: TRBJ2-2
CDR3: CASSIVGLAGSNTGELFF
DNA: TGTGCCAGTAGTATAGTGGGACTAGCGGGCTCGAACACCGGGGAGCTGTTTTTT